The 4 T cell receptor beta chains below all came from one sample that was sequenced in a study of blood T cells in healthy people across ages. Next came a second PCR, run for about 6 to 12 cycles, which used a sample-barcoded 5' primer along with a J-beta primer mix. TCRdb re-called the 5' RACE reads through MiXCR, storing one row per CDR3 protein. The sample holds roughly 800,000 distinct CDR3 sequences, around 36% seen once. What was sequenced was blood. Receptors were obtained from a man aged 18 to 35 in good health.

The CDR3 spells CASSLGYLWGGRYFNEQFF. CDR3 DNA: TGTGCCAGCAGTTTGGGTTACTTGTGGGGGGGCCGTTACTTCAATGAGCAGTTCTTC. V gene TRBV28 combines with J gene TRBJ2-1; possibly TRBD2 for D (7 bases). The V end was cut by 3 bases, the J end by 6 bases, with 27 bases between. Germline loops: CDR1 MDHEN, CDR2 SYDVKM. The CDR3 covers 19 residues.

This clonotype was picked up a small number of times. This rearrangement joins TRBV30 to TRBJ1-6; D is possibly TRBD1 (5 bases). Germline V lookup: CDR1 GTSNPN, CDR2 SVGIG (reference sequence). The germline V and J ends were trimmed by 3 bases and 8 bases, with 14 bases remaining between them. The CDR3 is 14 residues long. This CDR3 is CAWSPTLGDSPLHF. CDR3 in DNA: TGTGCCTGGAGCCCCACCCTAGGGGATTCACCCCTCCACTTT.

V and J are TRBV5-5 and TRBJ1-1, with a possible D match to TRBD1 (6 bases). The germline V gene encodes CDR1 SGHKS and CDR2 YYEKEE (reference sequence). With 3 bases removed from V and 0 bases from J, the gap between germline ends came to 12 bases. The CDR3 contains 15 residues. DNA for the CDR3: TGTGCCAGCAGCTCGACGGACAGAATGAACACTGAAGCTTTCTTT. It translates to CASSSTDRMNTEAFF.

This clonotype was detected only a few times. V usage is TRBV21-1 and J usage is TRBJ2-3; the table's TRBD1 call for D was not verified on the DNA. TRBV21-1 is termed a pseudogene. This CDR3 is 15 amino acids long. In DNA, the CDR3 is TGTGCCAGCACCTCGGGACAGAAATACACAGATACGCAGTATTTT. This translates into CASTSGQKYTDTQYF.